What follows are 10 T cell receptor beta chains derived from one specimen sequenced in a study of blood T cell repertoires in COVID-19. TCRdb keeps only in-frame clones here, not all; method: immunoSEQ multiplex PCR. Among 15,000 to 20,000 clones listed, roughly 85% were seen once. The sequencing sample was made of peripheral blood. Receptors were obtained from an older man with acute or convalescent COVID-19.

The chain couples TRBV5-1 to TRBJ2-4, with 12 bases that match TRBD1. This CDR3 comprises 17 residues. V gave up 4 bases and J gave up 3 bases; unmatched junction bases: 8. CDR1 is SGHRS and CDR2 is YFSETQ in the germline V gene. CDR3 loop: CASSAGTGGEGKNIQYF. The CDR3 DNA follows: TGCGCCAGCAGCGCCGGGACAGGGGGCGAGGGCAAAAACATTCAGTACTTC.

This clone was found once. The rearrangement joins TRBV28 to TRBJ1-5, with 8 bases fitting TRBD1. J gave up 2 bases and V 10 bases, and 1 base lay outside the gene matches. The V gene's germline CDR1 is MDHEN and CDR2 SYDVKM. The CDR3 totals 12 residues. CDR3 protein: CATTGGNQPQHF. CDR3 bases: TGTGCCACGACAGGGGGCAATCAGCCCCAGCATTTT. The whole variable domain, remainder taken from reference TRBV28 and TRBJ1-5, is DVKVTQSSRYLVKRTGEKVFLECVQDMDHENMFWYRQDPGLGLRLIYFSYDVKMKEKGDIPEGYSVSREKKERFSLILESASTNQTSMYLCATTGGNQPQHFGDGTRLSIL.

Notes on this clone: The junction shows a germline mismatch at one end, possibly a read error. This chain joins TRBV12-3 or TRBV12-4 and TRBJ2-7; tentative D call: TRBD1 (5 bases). This CDR3 is built from 13 residues. The CDR3 here is CACSSTVTYEQYF. In DNA form, the CDR3 reads TGTGCCTGCAGTTCGACAGTTACCTACGAGCAGTACTTC.

This chain links TRBV20-1 with TRBJ1-1, with 7 bases identical to TRBD1. The length of the CDR3 is 11 residues. Trimming at V came to 7 bases and at J to 6 bases, leaving 5 bases not matched to a gene. Germline CDR1 is DFQATT and CDR2 is SNEGSKA (reference sequence). Written as DNA, the CDR3 is TGCAGTGTCCAGGGGGTCGCTGAAGCTTTCTTT. This codes for CSVQGVAEAFF.

The V and J genes are TRBV5-8 and TRBJ1-5; D perhaps matches TRBD1 (6 bases). The germline V gene has CDR1 SGHTS and CDR2 YDEGEE. This CDR3 comprises 15 residues. V was shortened by 4 bases and J by 0 bases, with 11 bases between the two germline ends. CDR3 nucleotides: TGTGCCAGCAGCCCCGGGACATTTAGCAATCAGCCCCAGCATTTT. Translation: CASSPGTFSNQPQHF.

The chain links TRBV19 to TRBJ2-7, with D possibly being TRBD1 (6 bases). This CDR3 is 12 amino acids long. The germline V gene encodes CDR1 LNHDA and CDR2 SQIVND (reference sequence). The V gene lost 3 bases and the J gene lost 7 bases, with 10 bases spanning the gap. CDR3 in DNA: TGTGCCAGTAGTATTAGAGGGGGAGAGCAGTACTTC. It translates to CASSIRGGEQYF.

The genes are TRBV19 and TRBJ2-1, with TRBD1 matching over 10 bases. This CDR3 comprises 15 residues. Germline values: CDR1 LNHDA, CDR2 SQIVND (reference sequence). V was clipped by 3 bases and J by 9 bases; unmatched bases: 8. The CDR3 nucleotides are TGTGCCAGTAGTATTTCCGGACAGGGGGAAAGTGAGCAGTTCTTC. It codes for CASSISGQGESEQFF.

This chain joins TRBV7-9 and TRBJ1-4, with D maybe TRBD1 (6 bases). The CDR3 is made up of 14 amino acids. Germline CDR1 and CDR2: SEHNR and FQNEAQ (reference sequence). The ends were cut back, 1 base at V and 8 bases at J, with 11 bases in the middle. The CDR3 loop reads CASSLVYREEKLFF. For the CDR3, the DNA is TGTGCCAGCAGCTTAGTTTACAGGGAAGAAAAACTGTTTTTT. The variable domain in full, with the rest retrieved from reference TRBV7-9 and TRBJ1-4, is DTGVSQNPRHKITKRGQNVTFRCDPISEHNRLYWYRQTLGQGPEFLTYFQNEAQLEKSRLLSDRFSAERPKGSFSTLEIQRTEQGDSAMYLCASSLVYREEKLFFGSGTQLSVL.

This chain uses TRBV30 with TRBJ2-7, with D hard to call. CDR1 GTSNPN and CDR2 SVGIG come from the germline V gene (reference sequence). Trimming took 3 bases from V and 3 from J, leaving 15 bases between them. The CDR3 contains 14 residues. CDR3 bases: TGTGCCTGGAGACCCCCCGGGTTTTTCTACGAGCAGTACTTC. Its protein product is CAWRPPGFFYEQYF.

CDR3 DNA sequence: TGTGCCAGCATATCTAGGGGATTTAGCACAGATACGCAGTATTTT. Translation gives CASISRGFSTDTQYF. The V call is TRBV7-8, the J call TRBJ2-3; perhaps TRBD1 as D (5 bases). This CDR3 has 15 amino acids. The germline CDR1 and CDR2 sequences are SGHVS and FQNEAQ. V lost 7 bases, J lost 0 bases, and 14 bases lay in between.